This T cell receptor beta chain was recorded in a study of T cell responses to AZD1222 COVID-19 vaccine. The data were produced by immunoSEQ multiplex PCR, yet TCRdb's version contains in-frame clones alone and is incomplete. The repertoire consists of 57,000 or so clones, with approximately 85% occurring once and the leading ten covering 20% to 30%. The origin of this receptor is an adult who received the AZD1222 COVID-19 vaccine. The sample here was peripheral blood, taken 28 days after the second AZD1222 dose.

This CDR3 reads CASSLLDVSTGELFF. In DNA form, the CDR3 reads TGTGCCAGCAGTTTATTAGATGTATCAACCGGGGAGCTGTTTTTT. The chain joins TRBV27 to TRBJ2-2; D remains ambiguous. Trimming pared 1 base from V and 5 bases from J, leaving 11 bases between. This CDR3 spans 15 amino acids. In germline, CDR1 is MNHEY, CDR2 SMNVEV (reference sequence).